This is a list of T cell receptor beta chains from one sample in a study of shared clonotypes between healthy human individuals. Clones were read by immunoSEQ multiplex PCR, and TCRdb kept only the in-frame ones, dropping some. The data hold 850,000 to 1,100,000 clones, with 70% to 80% observed a single time. Source material: memory CD4+ T cells from PBMCs. The source of these receptors is a man aged 18 to 30 in good health. Some clones in this sample may be carry-over from other donors' samples. Both conserved end residues are part of each CDR3. D genes are given only for firm matches. Some rows mark clone size as missing; the rest say once, few, many or name a class of expanded clone.

abundance: -
v_gene: TRBV15
j_gene: TRBJ2-5
d_gene: -
CDR3nt: TGTGCCACCAGCAGAGATCAGGGGCGTGGGGGACAGACCCAGTACTTC
CDR3aa: CATSRDQGRGGQTQYF

abundance: -
v_gene: TRBV28
j_gene: TRBJ1-2
d_gene: -
CDR3nt: TGTGCCAGCAGTTTTACGTATGGGTATGGCTACACCTTC
CDR3aa: CASSFTYGYGYTF

abundance: -
v_gene: TRBV7-9
j_gene: TRBJ1-5
d_gene: TRBD1
CDR3nt: TGTGCCAGCAGCCGTGACAGGGGGGCTCAGCCCCAGCATTTT
CDR3aa: CASSRDRGAQPQHF

abundance: -
v_gene: TRBV7-6
j_gene: TRBJ1-1
d_gene: -
CDR3nt: TGTGCCAGCAGCTGGAAGGCGGACACTGAAGCTTTCTTT
CDR3aa: CASSWKADTEAFF

abundance: once
v_gene: TRBV11-2
j_gene: TRBJ2-3
d_gene: -
CDR3nt: TGTGCCAGCGAGGGAAGACTGGGAGATACGCAGTATTTT
CDR3aa: CASEGRLGDTQYF

abundance: -
v_gene: TRBV30
j_gene: TRBJ2-7
d_gene: -
CDR3nt: TGTGCCGGGGAACAGGGGAGGCAAATGGAGCAGTACTTC
CDR3aa: CAGEQGRQMEQYF

abundance: -
v_gene: TRBV18
j_gene: TRBJ2-2
d_gene: -
CDR3nt: TGTGCCAGCTCAGTATCTTGGGGTGCCGGGGAGCTGTTTTTT
CDR3aa: CASSVSWGAGELFF

abundance: -
v_gene: TRBV2
j_gene: TRBJ2-2
d_gene: TRBD2
CDR3nt: TGTGCCAGCAGGTCCGGGAGGACCGGGGAGCTGTTTTTT
CDR3aa: CASRSGRTGELFF

abundance: -
v_gene: TRBV30
j_gene: TRBJ2-3
d_gene: -
CDR3nt: TGTGCCTGGACGACTAGCACAGATACGCAGTATTTT
CDR3aa: CAWTTSTDTQYF

abundance: -
v_gene: TRBV29-1
j_gene: TRBJ2-7
d_gene: -
CDR3nt: TGCAGCGTTGCCACCCCATCCGGGACACACTGCGAGCAGTACTTC
CDR3aa: CSVATPSGTHCEQYF

abundance: -
v_gene: TRBV6-5
j_gene: TRBJ2-7
d_gene: TRBD1
CDR3nt: TGTGCCAGCGGACAGGGCTTGGACGAGCAGTACTTC
CDR3aa: CASGQGLDEQYF

abundance: -
v_gene: TRBV5-1
j_gene: TRBJ2-7
d_gene: TRBD1
CDR3nt: TGCGCCAGCAGCCGTACCGGGACAGGGGCATCCTACGAGCAGTACTTC
CDR3aa: CASSRTGTGASYEQYF

abundance: -
v_gene: TRBV7-3
j_gene: TRBJ2-3
d_gene: -
CDR3nt: TGTGCCAGCAGGCGGGACGCGGGGGCTTATACAGATACGCAGTATTTT
CDR3aa: CASRRDAGAYTDTQYF

abundance: -
v_gene: TRBV5-6
j_gene: TRBJ1-2
d_gene: -
CDR3nt: TGTGCCAGCAGGAGCTTTTGGGGGATAGATGGCTACACCTTC
CDR3aa: CASRSFWGIDGYTF

abundance: -
v_gene: TRBV7-6
j_gene: TRBJ1-5
d_gene: -
CDR3nt: TGTGCCAGCAGCTTAGAACCTAATGGCAATCAGCCCCAGCATTTT
CDR3aa: CASSLEPNGNQPQHF

abundance: few
v_gene: TRBV30
j_gene: TRBJ1-1
d_gene: -
CDR3nt: TGTGCCTGGGAGGGAAACACTGAAGCTTTCTTT
CDR3aa: CAWEGNTEAFF

abundance: many
v_gene: TRBV10-2
j_gene: TRBJ2-3
d_gene: TRBD2
CDR3nt: TGCGCCAGCAGTGATTACCCTTGGGCGGGAGATACAGATACGCAGTATTTT
CDR3aa: CASSDYPWAGDTDTQYF

abundance: -
v_gene: TRBV5-1
j_gene: TRBJ1-2
d_gene: -
CDR3nt: TGCGCCAGCAGCTTGATAGAGCAGACTAACTATGGCTACACCTTC
CDR3aa: CASSLIEQTNYGYTF

abundance: -
v_gene: TRBV19
j_gene: TRBJ1-1
d_gene: -
CDR3nt: TGTGCCAGTAGTAAAAACAGGGAGGGCCCTGAAGCTTTCTTT
CDR3aa: CASSKNREGPEAFF

abundance: -
v_gene: TRBV11-2
j_gene: TRBJ2-7
d_gene: -
CDR3nt: TGTGCCAGCAGCCCCCGCAGACAGGACACCTACGAGCAGTACTTC
CDR3aa: CASSPRRQDTYEQYF

abundance: -
v_gene: TRBV5-1
j_gene: TRBJ2-3
d_gene: -
CDR3nt: TGCGCCAGCAGCTTGATGGGGCAGAGCACAGATACGCAGTATTTT
CDR3aa: CASSLMGQSTDTQYF

abundance: -
v_gene: TRBV27
j_gene: TRBJ1-1
d_gene: TRBD1
CDR3nt: TGTGCCAGCAGTTTATTGGGGACAGGGAAAACTGAAGCTTTCTTT
CDR3aa: CASSLLGTGKTEAFF

abundance: many
v_gene: TRBV28
j_gene: TRBJ2-7
d_gene: TRBD2
CDR3nt: TGTGCCAGCAGTTTTGGGACTAGCGGCTACGAGCAGTACTTC
CDR3aa: CASSFGTSGYEQYF

abundance: -
v_gene: TRBV5-1
j_gene: TRBJ2-7
d_gene: -
CDR3nt: TGCGCCAGCAGCTTGTCAGGTTCGGGGGCGGGCTACGAGCAGTACTTC
CDR3aa: CASSLSGSGAGYEQYF